Following are 7 T cell receptor beta chains from one sample sequenced in a study of shared clonotypes between healthy human individuals. Libraries were prepared by immunoSEQ multiplex PCR; TCRdb keeps only in-frame clonotypes and omits some of them. The table records over 950,000 clones, 60% to 80% of them present only once. Source material: memory CD4+ T cells from PBMCs. Stated subset: CD45RA-negative fraction. These receptors originate from a man younger than 35 in good health. Some clones in this sample may be carry-over from other donors' samples.

The chain has TRBV5-4 and TRBJ1-3; D may be TRBD1 (6 bases). Germline values: CDR1 SGHNT, CDR2 YYREEE (reference sequence). Trimming took 4 bases from V and 0 from J, leaving 17 bases between them. The CDR3 is 17 residues long. The CDR3 sequence is CASSQRSTGSSGNTIYF. CDR3 DNA: TGTGCCAGCAGCCAGAGATCGACAGGCAGCTCTGGAAACACCATATATTTT.

On this clone itself: A much larger clone lies one base from this, so it may be a read error. V gene TRBV28 combines with J gene TRBJ1-2, with D unresolved. The CDR3 spans 17 residues. Trimming removed 3 bases at V and 2 bases at J, with 19 bases between. The germline V gene encodes CDR1 MDHEN and CDR2 SYDVKM. CDR3 DNA: TGTGCCAGCAGTTTCCGAGACCTTGGTTTGGGGAACTATGGCTACACCTTC. Translation: CASSFRDLGLGNYGYTF.

This chain connects TRBV19 to TRBJ2-7, with TRBD2 matching over 12 bases. Per the germline V gene, CDR1 is LNHDA and CDR2 is SQIVND (reference sequence). The length of the CDR3 is 15 residues. Germline trimming cut 1 base from V and 2 bases from J; bases unmatched to any gene: 0. The CDR3 loop is CASSIGLAGAYEQYF. The CDR3, as DNA: TGTGCCAGTAGTATAGGACTAGCGGGAGCCTACGAGCAGTACTTC.

This sequence joins TRBV2 and TRBJ1-5, with D hard to call. The CDR3 is 14 amino acids. CDR1 is SNHLY and CDR2 is FYNNEI in the germline V gene. V dropped 3 bases and J dropped 0 bases, with 6 bases sitting between them. CDR3: CASSELYSNQPQHF. The CDR3, as DNA: TGTGCCAGCAGTGAGCTCTATAGCAATCAGCCCCAGCATTTT.

V usage is TRBV9 and J usage is TRBJ2-1; 9 nucleotides match TRBD1. V shed 2 bases, J shed 6 bases, and the junction held 0 bases outside the gene matches. The germline V gene encodes CDR1 SGDLS and CDR2 YYNGEE. The CDR3 sequence is 13 residues long. CDR3 in amino acids: CASSVGQGNEQFF. In DNA, the CDR3 is TGTGCCAGCAGCGTGGGACAGGGCAATGAGCAGTTCTTC.

In its sample, this clone was seen many times. The CDR3 DNA sequence: TGCAGCGTTTCCACCGTGGGGGCTGGAAACACCATATATTTT. Residues: CSVSTVGAGNTIYF. This chain links TRBV29-1 with TRBJ1-3; possibly TRBD1 for D (5 bases). V lost 5 bases and J 2 bases, leaving 13 bases between the germline ends. Germline V gene lookup returns CDR1 SQVTM and CDR2 ANQGSEA. The CDR3 is made up of 14 amino acids.

On this clone: A read error is the likely source, as a far larger clone sits one nucleotide away. V gene TRBV25-1 combines with J gene TRBJ1-5; 8 bases are shared with TRBD1. Germline V CDR1 and CDR2: MGHDK, SYGVNS. The CDR3 has 14 amino acids. With 4 bases clipped from V and 2 bases from J, the junction kept 1 base outside the gene matches. CDR3 amino acids: CASSATGGNQPQHF. The CDR3 nucleotides read TGTGCCAGCAGTGCGACAGGGGGCAATCAGCCCCAGCATTTT.